This T cell receptor (beta chain) was sequenced in a study of T cell clones after liver transplantation. Unmatched junction bases numbered 4, after V lost 5 bases and J lost 6 bases. Germline V gene sequence: CDR1 SGHDT, CDR2 YYEEEE. The CDR3 is 12 residues long. The table came from immunoSEQ multiplex PCR; TCRdb's copy has only in-frame clones and leaves some out. The profile shows 15,000 to 20,000 clones, approximately 80% of them singletons. The chain is built from TRBV5-6 and TRBJ2-7, with 8 positions matching TRBD1. The receptor was derived from a human patient who received a liver transplant. Some T cells may arise from the graft donor. The sample consisted of CD8+ T cells from blood, taken about 50 months after liver transplant. CDR3 in amino acids: CASSPTGVEQYF. Here the CDR3 DNA reads TGTGCCAGCAGTCCGACAGGGGTCGAGCAGTACTTC.